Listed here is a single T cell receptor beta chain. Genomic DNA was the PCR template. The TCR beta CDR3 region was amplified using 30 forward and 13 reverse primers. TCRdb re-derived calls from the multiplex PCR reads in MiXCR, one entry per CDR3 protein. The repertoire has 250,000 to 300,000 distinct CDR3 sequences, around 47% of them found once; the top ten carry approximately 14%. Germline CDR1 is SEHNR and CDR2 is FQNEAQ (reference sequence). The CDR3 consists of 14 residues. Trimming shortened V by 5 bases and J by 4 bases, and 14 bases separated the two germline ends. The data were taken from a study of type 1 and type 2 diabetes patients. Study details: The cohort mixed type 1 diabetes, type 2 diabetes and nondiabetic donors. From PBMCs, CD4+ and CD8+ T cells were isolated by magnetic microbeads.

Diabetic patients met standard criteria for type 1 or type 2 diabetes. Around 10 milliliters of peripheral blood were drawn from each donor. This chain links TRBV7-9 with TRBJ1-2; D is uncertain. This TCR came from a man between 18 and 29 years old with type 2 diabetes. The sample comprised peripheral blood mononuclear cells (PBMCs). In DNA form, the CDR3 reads TGTGCCAGCAGCCTAACAACGGGCCTCTATGGCTACACCTTC. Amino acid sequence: CASSLTTGLYGYTF.